The rows below give T cell receptor beta chains drawn from one sample of a study of shared clonotypes between healthy human individuals. Clones were read by immunoSEQ multiplex PCR, and TCRdb kept only the in-frame ones, dropping some. The table has some 1 million clones, about 75% seen once; the top ten hold 1.2% to 1.5%. Input material: memory CD4+ T cells sorted from blood. These receptors came from a man between 18 and 29 years old in good health. Each CDR3 is given with its conserved first and last residue. D genes are given only for firm matches.

CDR3 length: 16
D gene: .
V gene: TRBV5-1
J gene: TRBJ1-2
CDR3 protein: CASSLAGRGREDGYTF

CDR3 length: 17
D gene: .
V gene: TRBV19
J gene: TRBJ2-6
CDR3 protein: CASSMVGALSGANVLTF

CDR3 length: 16
D gene: .
V gene: TRBV6-1
J gene: TRBJ2-1
CDR3 protein: CASSERSSGIYNEQFF

CDR3 length: 15
D gene: TRBD1
V gene: TRBV10-3
J gene: TRBJ1-2
CDR3 protein: CAISEGQGANYGYTF

CDR3 length: 15
D gene: .
V gene: TRBV19
J gene: TRBJ2-2
CDR3 protein: CASSIWTPNTGELFF

CDR3 length: 16
D gene: TRBD2
V gene: TRBV7-6
J gene: TRBJ2-3
CDR3 protein: CASSLDAGGSTDTQYF

CDR3 length: 15
D gene: TRBD1
V gene: TRBV7-2
J gene: TRBJ2-1
CDR3 protein: CASSQGQLSYNEQFF

CDR3 length: 14
D gene: .
V gene: TRBV18
J gene: TRBJ2-5
CDR3 protein: CASSPPETRGTQYF

CDR3 length: 15
D gene: .
V gene: TRBV5-1
J gene: TRBJ2-5
CDR3 protein: CASQIRDALGETQYF

CDR3 length: 17
D gene: TRBD2
V gene: TRBV5-1
J gene: TRBJ2-2
CDR3 protein: CASSLEIAGLGTGELFF

CDR3 length: 17
D gene: TRBD1
V gene: TRBV2
J gene: TRBJ2-5
CDR3 protein: CASSSPGDRGFGETQYF

CDR3 length: 15
D gene: .
V gene: TRBV5-8
J gene: TRBJ2-1
CDR3 protein: CASTKEGDSYNEQFF

CDR3 length: 14
D gene: .
V gene: TRBV15
J gene: TRBJ1-1
CDR3 protein: CATSRGRSDPEAFF

CDR3 length: 18
D gene: .
V gene: TRBV4-1
J gene: TRBJ2-3
CDR3 protein: CASSRVWIGGYSTDTQYF

CDR3 length: 15
D gene: TRBD2
V gene: TRBV30
J gene: TRBJ2-3
CDR3 protein: CAWSTGLANTDTQYF

CDR3 length: 15
D gene: .
V gene: TRBV10-3
J gene: TRBJ2-2
CDR3 protein: CAISESTVGPGELFF

CDR3 length: 14
D gene: .
V gene: TRBV15
J gene: TRBJ1-2
CDR3 protein: CATSRGEVGYGYTF

CDR3 length: 15
D gene: TRBD2
V gene: TRBV6-5
J gene: TRBJ2-1
CDR3 protein: CASTGTSGGAREQFF

CDR3 length: 13
D gene: .
V gene: TRBV11-2
J gene: TRBJ1-1
CDR3 protein: CASSLAVNTEAFF

CDR3 length: 15
D gene: .
V gene: TRBV5-1
J gene: TRBJ1-4
CDR3 protein: CASSSWGGTNEKLFF

CDR3 length: 16
D gene: TRBD2
V gene: TRBV7-7
J gene: TRBJ2-3
CDR3 protein: CASSLHLAGNPDTQYF

CDR3 length: 15
D gene: TRBD2
V gene: TRBV4-3
J gene: TRBJ2-7
CDR3 protein: CASSLGTSGSVEQYF

CDR3 length: 18
D gene: TRBD1
V gene: TRBV28
J gene: TRBJ1-2
CDR3 protein: CASSFPQGTGGTFGGYTF

CDR3 length: 14
D gene: .
V gene: TRBV19
J gene: TRBJ1-2
CDR3 protein: CATSWGGANYGYTF

CDR3 length: 15
D gene: .
V gene: TRBV7-2
J gene: TRBJ2-7
CDR3 protein: CASSLARDRGGKQYF

CDR3 length: 14
D gene: TRBD2
V gene: TRBV6-1
J gene: TRBJ2-1
CDR3 protein: CASSELAGGNEQFF

CDR3 length: 16
D gene: TRBD1
V gene: TRBV27
J gene: TRBJ1-5
CDR3 protein: CASKTTGTVSNQPQHF

CDR3 length: 14
D gene: .
V gene: TRBV7-9
J gene: TRBJ1-1
CDR3 protein: CASSLISSATEAFF

CDR3 length: 15
D gene: TRBD2
V gene: TRBV25-1
J gene: TRBJ2-1
CDR3 protein: CASSESASGNNEQFF

CDR3 length: 16
D gene: TRBD1
V gene: TRBV25-1
J gene: TRBJ2-2
CDR3 protein: CASSESGTGATGELFF

CDR3 length: 14
D gene: .
V gene: TRBV15
J gene: TRBJ2-3
CDR3 protein: CATSREQRGDTQYF